This TCR beta chain was captured in a study of early T cells in non-severe SARS-CoV-2 infection. TCRdb re-derived calls from the 5' RACE reads in MiXCR, one entry per CDR3 protein. Of 20,000 to 25,000 distinct CDR3 sequences listed, about 4% were seen once; the top ten hold approximately 1.5%. This clonotype was observed a handful of times. What was sequenced was whole blood. The source of this sequence is an adult who was a healthcare worker with PCR-confirmed SARS-CoV-2 infection or an uninfected control (not recorded which).

The CDR3 DNA is TGTGCCAGCAGCCCAGTGAGGATTGGTTCCGAGCAGTACTTC. The encoded protein is CASSPVRIGSEQYF. This chain uses TRBV11-2 with TRBJ2-7; D gene unclear. Germline CDR1 SGHAT, CDR2 FQNNGV. The V and J ends lost 5 bases and 6 bases respectively, with 17 bases between them. The CDR3 contains 14 residues.